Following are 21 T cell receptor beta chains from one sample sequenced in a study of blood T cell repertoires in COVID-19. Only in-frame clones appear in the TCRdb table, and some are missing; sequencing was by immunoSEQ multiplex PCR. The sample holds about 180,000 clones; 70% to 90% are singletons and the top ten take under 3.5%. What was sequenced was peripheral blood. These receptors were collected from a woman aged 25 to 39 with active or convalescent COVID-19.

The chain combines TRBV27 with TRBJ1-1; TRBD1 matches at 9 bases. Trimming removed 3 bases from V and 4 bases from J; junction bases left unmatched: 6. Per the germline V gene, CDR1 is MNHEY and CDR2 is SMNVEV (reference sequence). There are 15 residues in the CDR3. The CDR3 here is CASSLTGGGGTEAFF. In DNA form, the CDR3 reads TGTGCCAGCAGTTTGACAGGGGGTGGTGGCACTGAAGCTTTCTTT.

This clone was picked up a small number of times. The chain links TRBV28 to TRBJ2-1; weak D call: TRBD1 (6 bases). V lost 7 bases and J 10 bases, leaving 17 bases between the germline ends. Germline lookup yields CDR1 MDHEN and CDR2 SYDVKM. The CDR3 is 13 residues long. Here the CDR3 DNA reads TGTGCCAGCACCCGAGTCCAAGGACAGGAGCAGTTCTTC. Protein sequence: CASTRVQGQEQFF.

The CDR3 protein is CASSLRDNNSPLHF. CDR3 bases: TGTGCCAGCAGCTTACGGGACAACAACTCACCCCTCCACTTT. The chain joins TRBV3-1 (or the pseudogene TRBV3-2) to TRBJ1-6; a weak D match, TRBD1 (6 bases). CDR1 is LGHDT and CDR2 is YNNKEL in the germline V gene (reference sequence). The CDR3 extends over 14 amino acids. The V gene lost 5 bases and the J gene lost 10 bases, with 15 bases spanning the gap.

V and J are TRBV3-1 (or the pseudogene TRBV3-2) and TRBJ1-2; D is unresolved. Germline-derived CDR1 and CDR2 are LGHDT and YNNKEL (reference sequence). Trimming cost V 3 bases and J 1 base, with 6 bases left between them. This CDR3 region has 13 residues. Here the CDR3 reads CASSQVLNYGYTF. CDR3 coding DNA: TGTGCCAGCAGCCAGGTACTTAACTATGGCTACACCTTC.

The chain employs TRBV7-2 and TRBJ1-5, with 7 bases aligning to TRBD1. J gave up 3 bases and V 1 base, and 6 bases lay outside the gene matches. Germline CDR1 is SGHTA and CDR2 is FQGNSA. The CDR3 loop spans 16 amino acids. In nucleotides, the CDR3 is TGTGCCAGCAGCTTAGAGAGAGACAGGGCCAATCAGCCCCAGCATTTT. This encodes CASSLERDRANQPQHF.

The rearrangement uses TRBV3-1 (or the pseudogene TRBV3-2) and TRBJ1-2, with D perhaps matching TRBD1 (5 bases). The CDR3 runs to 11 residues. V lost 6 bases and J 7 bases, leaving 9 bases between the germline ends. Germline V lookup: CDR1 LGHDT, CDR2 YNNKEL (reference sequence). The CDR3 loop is CASRGGAGYTF. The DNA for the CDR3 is TGTGCCAGCAGGGGCGGGGCTGGCTACACCTTC.

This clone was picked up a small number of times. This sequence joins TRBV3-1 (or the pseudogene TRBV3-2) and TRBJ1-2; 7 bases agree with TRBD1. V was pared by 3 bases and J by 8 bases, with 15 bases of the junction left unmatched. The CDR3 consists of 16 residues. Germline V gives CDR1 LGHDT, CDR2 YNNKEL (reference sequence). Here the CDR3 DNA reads TGTGCCAGCAGCCACGCTCAAGGGACAGTCTCGAAGGGCTACACCTTC. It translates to CASSHAQGTVSKGYTF.

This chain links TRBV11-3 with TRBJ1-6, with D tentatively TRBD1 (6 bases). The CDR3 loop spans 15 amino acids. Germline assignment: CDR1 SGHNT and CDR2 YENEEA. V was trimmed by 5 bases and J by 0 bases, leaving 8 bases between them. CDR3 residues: CASSAQGSYNSPLHF. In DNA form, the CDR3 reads TGTGCCAGCAGCGCACAGGGCTCCTATAATTCACCCCTCCACTTT.

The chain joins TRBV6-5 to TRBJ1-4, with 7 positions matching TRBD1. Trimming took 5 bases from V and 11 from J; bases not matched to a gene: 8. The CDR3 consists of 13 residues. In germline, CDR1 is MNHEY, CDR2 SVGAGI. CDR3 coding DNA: TGTGCCAGCAGTCTTGGACAGGTCGCTAAACTGTTTTTT. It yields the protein CASSLGQVAKLFF.

In DNA, the CDR3 is TGTGCCAGCAGCCAAGGGAGGGGAATCTATGGCTACACCTTC. Protein product: CASSQGRGIYGYTF. This rearrangement joins TRBV3-1 (or the pseudogene TRBV3-2) to TRBJ1-2; D perhaps matches TRBD1 (5 bases). Germline V gene lookup returns CDR1 LGHDT and CDR2 YNNKEL (reference sequence). The CDR3 covers 14 residues. V shed 1 base and J shed 4 bases, with 10 bases lying between them.

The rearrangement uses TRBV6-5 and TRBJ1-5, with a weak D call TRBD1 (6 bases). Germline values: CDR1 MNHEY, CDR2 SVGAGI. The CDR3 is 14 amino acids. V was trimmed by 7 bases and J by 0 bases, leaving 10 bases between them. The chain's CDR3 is CASIRQDSNQPQHF. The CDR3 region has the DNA TGTGCCAGCATCAGACAGGATAGCAATCAGCCCCAGCATTTT.

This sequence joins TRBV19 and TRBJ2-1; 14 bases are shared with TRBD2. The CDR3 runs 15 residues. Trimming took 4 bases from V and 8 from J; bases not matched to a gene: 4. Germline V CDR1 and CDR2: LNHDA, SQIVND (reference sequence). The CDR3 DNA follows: TGTGCCAGTAGTAGGGGGACTAGCGGGAGTGATGAGCAGTTCTTC. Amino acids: CASSRGTSGSDEQFF.

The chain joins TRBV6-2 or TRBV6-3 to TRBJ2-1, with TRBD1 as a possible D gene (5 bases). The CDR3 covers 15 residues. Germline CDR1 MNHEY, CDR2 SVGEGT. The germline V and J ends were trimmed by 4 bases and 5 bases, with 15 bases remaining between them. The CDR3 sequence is CASSSTHSTDNEQFF. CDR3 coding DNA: TGTGCCAGCAGTTCCACCCATTCGACAGACAATGAGCAGTTCTTC.

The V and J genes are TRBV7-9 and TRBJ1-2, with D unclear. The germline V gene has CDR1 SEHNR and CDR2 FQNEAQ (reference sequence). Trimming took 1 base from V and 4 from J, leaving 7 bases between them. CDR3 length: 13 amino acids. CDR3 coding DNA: TGTGCCAGCAGCTTAGGAGGGATCTATGGCTACACCTTC. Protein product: CASSLGGIYGYTF.

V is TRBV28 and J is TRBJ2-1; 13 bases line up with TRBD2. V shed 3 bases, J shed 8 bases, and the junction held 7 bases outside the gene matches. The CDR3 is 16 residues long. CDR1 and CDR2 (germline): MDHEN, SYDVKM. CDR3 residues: CASSFPGLAGVYEQFF. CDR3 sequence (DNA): TGTGCCAGCAGTTTCCCCGGACTAGCGGGAGTCTATGAGCAGTTCTTC.

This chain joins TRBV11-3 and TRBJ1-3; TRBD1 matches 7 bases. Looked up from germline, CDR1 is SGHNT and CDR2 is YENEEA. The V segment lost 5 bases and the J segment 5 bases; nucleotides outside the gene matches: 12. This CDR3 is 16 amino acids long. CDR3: CASSPPSTGRRNTIYF. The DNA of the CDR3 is TGTGCCAGCAGCCCCCCGTCGACAGGGCGCAGAAACACCATATATTTT.

CDR3: CASSLSGQETQYF. In DNA form, the CDR3 reads TGTGCCAGCAGCTTGTCCGGCCAAGAGACCCAGTACTTC. The chain joins TRBV5-6 to TRBJ2-5, with D uncertain. The CDR3 spans 13 residues. V shed 1 base and J shed 1 base, with 5 bases lying between them. Germline V gives CDR1 SGHDT, CDR2 YYEEEE.

The CDR3 is CASSFGGPSYNEQFF. Written as DNA, the CDR3 is TGTGCCAGCAGTTTCGGGGGGCCCTCCTACAATGAGCAGTTCTTC. The chain employs TRBV27 and TRBJ2-1; TRBD2 is a possible D gene (7 bases). Trimming removed 3 bases from V and 0 bases from J, with 9 bases in between. Germline V gene sequence: CDR1 MNHEY, CDR2 SMNVEV (reference sequence). The CDR3 spans 15 residues.

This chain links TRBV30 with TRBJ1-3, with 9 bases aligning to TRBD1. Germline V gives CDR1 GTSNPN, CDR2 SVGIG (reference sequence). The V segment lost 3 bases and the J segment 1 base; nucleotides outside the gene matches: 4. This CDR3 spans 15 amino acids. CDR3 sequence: CAWSSTGGSGNTIYF. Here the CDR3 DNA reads TGTGCCTGGAGCTCGACAGGGGGGTCTGGAAACACCATATATTTT.

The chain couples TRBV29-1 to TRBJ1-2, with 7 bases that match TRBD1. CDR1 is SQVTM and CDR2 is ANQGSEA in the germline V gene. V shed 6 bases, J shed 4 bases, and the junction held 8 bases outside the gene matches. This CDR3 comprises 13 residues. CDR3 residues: CSVDTGTVYGYTF. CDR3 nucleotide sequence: TGCAGCGTCGATACCGGGACAGTCTATGGCTACACCTTC.

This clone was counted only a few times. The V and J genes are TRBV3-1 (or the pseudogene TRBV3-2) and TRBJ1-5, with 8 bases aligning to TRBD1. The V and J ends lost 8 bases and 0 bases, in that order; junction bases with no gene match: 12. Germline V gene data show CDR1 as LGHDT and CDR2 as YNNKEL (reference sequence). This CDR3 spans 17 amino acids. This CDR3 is CASPHGQGTYSNQPQHF. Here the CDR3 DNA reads TGTGCCAGCCCCCACGGACAGGGAACCTATAGCAATCAGCCCCAGCATTTT.